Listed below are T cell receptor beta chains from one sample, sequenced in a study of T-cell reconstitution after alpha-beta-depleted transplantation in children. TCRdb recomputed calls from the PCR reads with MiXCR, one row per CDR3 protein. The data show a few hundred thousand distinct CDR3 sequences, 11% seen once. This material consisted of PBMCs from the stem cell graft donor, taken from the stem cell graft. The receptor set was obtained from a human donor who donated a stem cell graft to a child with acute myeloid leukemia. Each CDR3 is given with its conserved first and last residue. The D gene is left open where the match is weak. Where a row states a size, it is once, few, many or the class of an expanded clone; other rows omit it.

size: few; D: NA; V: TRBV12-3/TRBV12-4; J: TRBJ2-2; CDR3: CASSVWAGKNTGELFF
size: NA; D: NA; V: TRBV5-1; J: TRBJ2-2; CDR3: CASSPRTTYTGELFF
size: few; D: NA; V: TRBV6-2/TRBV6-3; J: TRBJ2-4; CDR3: CASSWGSKNIQYF
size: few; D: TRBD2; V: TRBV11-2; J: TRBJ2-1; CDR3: CASSLGLAGDISVGEQFF
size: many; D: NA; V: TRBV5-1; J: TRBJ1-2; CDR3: CASSLGVGDYGYTF
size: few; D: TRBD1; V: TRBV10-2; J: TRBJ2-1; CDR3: CASSESRGPEQFF
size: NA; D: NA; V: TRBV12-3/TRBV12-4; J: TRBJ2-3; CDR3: CASSNRGGDTQYF
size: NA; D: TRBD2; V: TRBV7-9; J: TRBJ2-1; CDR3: CASSLPSGSPYNEQFF
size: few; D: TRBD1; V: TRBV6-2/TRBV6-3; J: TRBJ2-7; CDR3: CASSLDRSPYEQYF
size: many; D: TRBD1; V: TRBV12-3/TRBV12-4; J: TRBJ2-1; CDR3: CASSLGTGSGYNEQFF
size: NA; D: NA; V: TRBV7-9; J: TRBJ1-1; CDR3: CASSSQTANTEAFF
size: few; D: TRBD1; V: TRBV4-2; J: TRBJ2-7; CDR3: CASSQPGQGLEQYF
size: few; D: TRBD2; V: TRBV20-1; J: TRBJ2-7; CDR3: CSAILAGGAYEQYF
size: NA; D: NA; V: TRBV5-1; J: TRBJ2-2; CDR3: CASSLRDSSPGELFF
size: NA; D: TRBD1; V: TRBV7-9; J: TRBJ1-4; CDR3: CASSLGGTENEKLFF
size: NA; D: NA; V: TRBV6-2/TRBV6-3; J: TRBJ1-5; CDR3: CASQQDSNQPQHF
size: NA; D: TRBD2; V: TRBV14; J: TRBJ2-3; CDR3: CASSHQRGGVDTQYF
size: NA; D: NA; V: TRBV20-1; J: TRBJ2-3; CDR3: CSARGTGISTDTQYF
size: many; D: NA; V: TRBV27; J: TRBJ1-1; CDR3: CASKRVNTEAFF
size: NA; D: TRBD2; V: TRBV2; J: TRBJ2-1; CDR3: CASSVPGLDNEQFF
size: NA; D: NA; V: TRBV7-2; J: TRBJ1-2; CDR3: CASALGGPYGYTF
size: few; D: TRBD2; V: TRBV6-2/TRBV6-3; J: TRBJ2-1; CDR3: CASSYRPKTSAKLYNEQFF